The sequence of this TCR beta chain was determined in a study of cytomegalovirus exposure and HLA in healthy donors. In the PCR, 60 Vbeta and 13 Jbeta primers were used. Profiled with immunoSEQ multiplex PCR; TCRdb holds only in-frame clones, not every one. This sample has roughly 110,000 clones, with roughly 80% found just once. This CDR3 has 15 residues. Germline values: CDR1 SGHRS, CDR2 YFSETQ. V dropped 0 bases and J dropped 1 base, with 8 bases sitting between them. The sequence was obtained from a man aged 25 to 40 in good health and CMV-seropositive. The material sequenced was PBMCs. The chain is built from TRBV5-1 and TRBJ1-5; D is undetermined. The CDR3: CASSLDSPSNQPQHF. In nucleotides, the CDR3 is TGCGCCAGCAGCTTGGACAGCCCCAGCAATCAGCCCCAGCATTTT.